Sequencing of this T cell receptor (beta chain) was carried out in a study of shared T cell receptors in the human thymus. The germline CDR1 and CDR2 sequences are MNHNY and SVGAGI (reference sequence). J was trimmed by 6 bases and V by 7 bases; bases with no gene match: 11. This CDR3 has 15 residues. Clones were read by immunoSEQ multiplex PCR, and TCRdb kept only the in-frame ones, dropping some. The data hold hundreds of thousands of clones, with approximately 87% observed a single time. The sample also formed part of further work on human thymus T cells. In that study: Congenital heart defects were the reason for the corrective surgery that the donors, healthy Finnish infants, were having. Thymic samples were excised during corrective heart operations.

The specimen sequenced was thymocytes. The sequence came from a boy in the first two years of life with a congenital heart defect. The chain has TRBV6-6 and TRBJ2-2, with 7 nucleotides matching TRBD2. The CDR3 spells CASNRRTSSPGELFF. The CDR3, as DNA: TGTGCCAGCAACAGACGGACTAGTTCCCCCGGGGAGCTGTTTTTT.